This T cell receptor (beta chain) was sequenced for a study of cytomegalovirus exposure and HLA in healthy donors. The J segment lost 4 bases and the V segment lost 9 bases, leaving 7 bases of the junction unmatched. This CDR3 has 14 residues. Germline lookup yields CDR1 WSHSY and CDR2 SAAADI. 60 Vbeta and 13 Jbeta primers were used in PCR. Data came from immunoSEQ multiplex PCR; TCRdb stores just in-frame clones and leaves some out. The repertoire holds about 140,000 clones, with approximately 79% as singletons. Input material: PBMCs. The chain joins TRBV10-2 to TRBJ2-1; 9 positions agree with TRBD2. This TCR was sampled from a woman aged 25 to 39 in good health and CMV-seronegative. In nucleotides, the CDR3 is TGCGCCAGTCAAAGCGGGGGGCGATACAATGAGCAGTTCTTC. This translates into CASQSGGRYNEQFF.